What follows are 9 T cell receptor beta chains derived from one specimen sequenced in a study of blood T cell repertoires in COVID-19. Profiled with immunoSEQ multiplex PCR; TCRdb holds only in-frame clones, not every one. Of 65,000 to 85,000 clones detected, over 75% appear once; the ten largest clones hold 6.9%. The source material was peripheral blood. Receptors were obtained from a human donor in a cohort sampled during active COVID-19.

The rearrangement links TRBV11-2 to TRBJ1-3; possibly TRBD1 for D (6 bases). V shed 6 bases and J shed 3 bases, with 12 bases lying between them. The CDR3 length is 14 residues. CDR1 SGHAT and CDR2 FQNNGV come from the germline V gene. The CDR3 loop reads CASSYRDIGNTIYF. The CDR3 DNA reads TGTGCCAGCAGTTACCGGGACATTGGAAACACCATATATTTT.

This clone has just one count. The V call is TRBV10-3, the J call TRBJ2-3; 11 bases align to TRBD1. V shed 6 bases and J 2 bases; nucleotides not matched to a gene: 4. The CDR3 consists of 15 residues. Germline CDR1 is ENHRY and CDR2 is SYGVKD. The CDR3 coding sequence is TGTGCCATCAGGGGACAGGGGGGGATCACAGATACGCAGTATTTT. It codes for CAIRGQGGITDTQYF.

The gene calls are TRBV6-5 and TRBJ2-7, with D maybe TRBD1 (5 bases). Germline V lookup: CDR1 MNHEY, CDR2 SVGAGI. CDR3 size: 13 residues. V was clipped by 6 bases and J by 0 bases, with 9 bases between them. CDR3 protein: CASSPRDSYEQYF. As DNA, the CDR3 is TGTGCCAGCAGCCCCAGGGACTCCTACGAGCAGTACTTC.

The V and J genes are TRBV25-1 and TRBJ2-1; D is unclear. The CDR3 has 12 amino acids. Deletions cut 8 bases from V and 6 bases from J, with 11 bases between. In germline, CDR1 is MGHDK, CDR2 SYGVNS. The CDR3 DNA reads TGTGCCAGCTTTTCTCGCGTCAATGAGCAGTTCTTC. This translates into CASFSRVNEQFF.

The chain couples TRBV7-2 to TRBJ1-5, with 7 bases identical to TRBD1. The CDR3 is made up of 16 amino acids. In germline, CDR1 is SGHTA, CDR2 FQGNSA. J gave up 2 bases and V 3 bases, and 7 bases lay outside the gene matches. As DNA, the CDR3 is TGTGCCAGCAGCTTCCTCGGACAGGTTGGCAATCAGCCCCAGCATTTT. Translated: CASSFLGQVGNQPQHF.

The rearrangement uses TRBV12-3 or TRBV12-4 and TRBJ2-5; possibly TRBD2 for D (6 bases). The CDR3 spans 13 residues. The V end lost 5 bases, the J end lost 1 base, and 8 bases lay between the germline ends. CDR3 bases: TGTGCCAGCAGTCGGACTATCCAAGAGACCCAGTACTTC. Its translation: CASSRTIQETQYF.

This clone was observed a single time. The chain couples TRBV27 to TRBJ2-1; a possible D gene is TRBD2 (6 bases). Deletions cut 5 bases from V and 7 bases from J, with 18 bases between. The CDR3 extends over 15 amino acids. Germline-derived CDR1 and CDR2 are MNHEY and SMNVEV (reference sequence). This CDR3 reads CASSRRGSGGNEQFF. Written as DNA, the CDR3 is TGTGCCAGCAGTCGGAGGGGATCGGGTGGGAATGAGCAGTTCTTC.

The genes are TRBV18 and TRBJ1-1; TRBD1 matches 8 bases. After removal of 3 bases from V and 1 base from J, the junction contained 4 bases not matched to a gene. CDR3 length: 15 residues. Germline CDR1 reads KGHSH; CDR2 reads LQKENI. This CDR3 reads CASSPEQGENTEAFF. DNA for the CDR3: TGTGCCAGCTCACCGGAACAGGGGGAGAACACTGAAGCTTTCTTT. Filled out from reference TRBV18 and TRBJ1-1, the complete variable domain reads NAGVMQNPRHLVRRRGQEARLRCSPMKGHSHVYWYRQLPEEGLKFMVYLQKENIIDESGMPKERFSAEFPKEGPSILRIQQVVRGDSAAYFCASSPEQGENTEAFFGQGTRLTVV.

Turning to this clone: Other DNA sequences in this specimen translate into the identical CDR3. CDR3 bases: TGTGCCATACCGCGGGGGAGGGCCGGGGGGACTAACTATGGCTACACCTTC. Protein sequence: CAIPRGRAGGTNYGYTF. This chain joins TRBV28 and TRBJ1-2; possibly TRBD1 for D (5 bases). Germline CDR1 reads MDHEN; CDR2 reads SYDVKM. Trimming removed 10 bases from V and 0 bases from J, with 24 bases in between. This CDR3 has 17 residues.